Listed below are T cell receptor beta chains from one sample, sequenced in a study of shared T cell receptors in the human thymus. TCRdb keeps only in-frame clones here, not all; method: immunoSEQ multiplex PCR. The sample consists of roughly 660,000 clones, more than 75% of them appearing once. These data are also associated with another study on human thymus T cells.

The material sequenced was thymocytes. All receptors come from a boy in the first two years of life with a congenital heart defect. Each CDR3 is given with its conserved first and last residue. D genes are given only for firm matches. Clone size is shown for a subset of rows, as once, few, many or a class of expanded clone.

TRBV10-3	TRBD1	.	TRBJ2-3	CAISLGQGASDTQYF	TGTGCCATCAGCCTCGGACAGGGGGCATCAGATACGCAGTATTTT
TRBV5-1	.	.	TRBJ2-3	CASSFRGSGYTDTQYF	TGCGCCAGCAGCTTCAGGGGTAGCGGGTACACAGATACGCAGTATTTT
TRBV6-4	.	.	TRBJ2-5	CASKPAGPPRGETQYF	TGTGCCAGCAAGCCAGCGGGCCCACCGCGAGGAGAGACCCAGTACTTC
TRBV30	.	once	TRBJ2-1	CARGGSSYNEQFF	TGTGCCCGCGGCGGTAGCTCCTACAATGAGCAGTTCTTC
TRBV21-1	.	.	TRBJ2-5	CASSNEGTETQYF	TGTGCCAGCAGCAATGAGGGGACTGAGACCCAGTACTTC
TRBV14	.	.	TRBJ1-1	CASSQDREGSFTEAFF	TGTGCCAGCAGCCAAGATAGGGAGGGCTCGTTCACTGAAGCTTTCTTT
TRBV28	TRBD2	.	TRBJ2-1	CASSLAERGITGEQFF	TGTGCCAGCAGTTTGGCGGAGCGGGGTATCACTGGTGAGCAGTTCTTC
TRBV5-8	TRBD1	.	TRBJ2-7	CASSLVWAKGTGEQYF	TGTGCCAGCAGCTTGGTGTGGGCGAAAGGGACAGGGGAGCAGTACTTC
TRBV27	.	.	TRBJ1-2	CASSLSAAGVWYGYTF	TGTGCCAGCAGTTTAAGTGCGGCGGGGGTGTGGTATGGCTACACCTTC
TRBV28	.	few	TRBJ2-5	CASTAAQETQYF	TGTGCCAGCACTGCGGCACAAGAGACCCAGTACTTC
TRBV28	.	.	TRBJ1-1	CASSFRVGANTEAFF	TGTGCCAGCAGTTTTCGGGTAGGGGCGAACACTGAAGCTTTCTTT
TRBV5-1	TRBD1	.	TRBJ1-4	CASRADRVNEKLFF	TGCGCCAGCAGGGCGGACAGGGTAAATGAAAAACTGTTTTTT
TRBV30	TRBD1	.	TRBJ1-5	CAWQRGTGQPQHF	TGTGCCTGGCAGAGGGGGACAGGGCAGCCCCAGCATTTT